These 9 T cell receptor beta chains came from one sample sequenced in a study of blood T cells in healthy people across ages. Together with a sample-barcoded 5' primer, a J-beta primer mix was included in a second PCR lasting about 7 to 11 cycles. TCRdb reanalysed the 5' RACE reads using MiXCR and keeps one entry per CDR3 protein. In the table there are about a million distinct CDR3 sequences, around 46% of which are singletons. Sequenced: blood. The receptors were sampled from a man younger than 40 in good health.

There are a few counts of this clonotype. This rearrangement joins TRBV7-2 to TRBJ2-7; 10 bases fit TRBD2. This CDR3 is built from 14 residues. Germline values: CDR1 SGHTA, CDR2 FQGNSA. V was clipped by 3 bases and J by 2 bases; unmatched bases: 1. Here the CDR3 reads CASSFTSGAYEQYF. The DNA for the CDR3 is TGTGCCAGCAGCTTCACTAGCGGGGCCTACGAGCAGTACTTC.

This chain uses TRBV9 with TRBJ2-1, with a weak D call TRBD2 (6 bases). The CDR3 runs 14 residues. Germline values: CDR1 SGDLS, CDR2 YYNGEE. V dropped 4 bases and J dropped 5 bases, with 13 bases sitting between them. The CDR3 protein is CASSPRDSHNEQFF. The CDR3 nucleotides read TGTGCCAGCAGCCCCCGGGACTCACACAATGAGCAGTTCTTC.

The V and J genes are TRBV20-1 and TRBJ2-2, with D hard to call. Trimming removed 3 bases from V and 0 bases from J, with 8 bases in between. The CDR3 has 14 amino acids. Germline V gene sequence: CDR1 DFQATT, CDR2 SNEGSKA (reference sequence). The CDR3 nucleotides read TGCAGTGCTAGTAGCCAAGCGAACACCGGGGAGCTGTTTTTT. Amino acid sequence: CSASSQANTGELFF.

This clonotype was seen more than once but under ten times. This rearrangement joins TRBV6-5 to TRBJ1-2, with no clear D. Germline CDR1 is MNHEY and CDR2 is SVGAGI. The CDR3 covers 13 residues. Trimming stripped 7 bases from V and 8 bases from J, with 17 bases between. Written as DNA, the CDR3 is TGTGCCAGCAACTTTGGACCGTCCGGCGGCTACACCTTC. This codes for CASNFGPSGGYTF.

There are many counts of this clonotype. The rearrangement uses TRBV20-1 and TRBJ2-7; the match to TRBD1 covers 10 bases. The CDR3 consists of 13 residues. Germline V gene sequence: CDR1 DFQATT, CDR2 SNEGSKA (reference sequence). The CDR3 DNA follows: TGCAGCGCTGCCGGGACAGGGGTATACGAGCAGTACTTC. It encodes CSAAGTGVYEQYF.

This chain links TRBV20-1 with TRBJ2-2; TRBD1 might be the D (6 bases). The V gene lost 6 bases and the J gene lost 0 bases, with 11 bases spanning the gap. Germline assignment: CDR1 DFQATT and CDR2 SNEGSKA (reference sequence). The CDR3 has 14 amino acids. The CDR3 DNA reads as TGCAGTGCAACCGGGACACCGAACACCGGGGAGCTGTTTTTT. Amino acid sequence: CSATGTPNTGELFF.

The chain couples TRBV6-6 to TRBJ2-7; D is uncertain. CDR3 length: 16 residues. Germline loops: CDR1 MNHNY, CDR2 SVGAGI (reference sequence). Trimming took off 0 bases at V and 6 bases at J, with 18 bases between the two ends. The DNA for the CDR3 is TGTGCCAGCAGTTACTCGGTGGAATCAGCAGGCTTCGAGCAGTACTTC. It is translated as CASSYSVESAGFEQYF.

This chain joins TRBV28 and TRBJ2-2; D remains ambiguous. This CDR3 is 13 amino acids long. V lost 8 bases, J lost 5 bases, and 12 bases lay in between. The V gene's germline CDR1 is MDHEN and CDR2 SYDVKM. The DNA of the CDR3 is TGTGCCAGCGGATTCGTCCGGACCGGGGAGCTGTTTTTT. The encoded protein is CASGFVRTGELFF.

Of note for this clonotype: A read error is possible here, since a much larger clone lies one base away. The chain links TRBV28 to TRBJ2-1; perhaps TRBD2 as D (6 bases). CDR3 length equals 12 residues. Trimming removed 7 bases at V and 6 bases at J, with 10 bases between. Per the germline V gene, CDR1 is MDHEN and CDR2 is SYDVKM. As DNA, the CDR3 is TGTGCCAGCAATTGGAGGGCCAATGAGCAGTTCTTC. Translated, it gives CASNWRANEQFF. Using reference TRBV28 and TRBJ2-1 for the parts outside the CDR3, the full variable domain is DVKVTQSSRYLVKRTGEKVFLECVQDMDHENMFWYRQDPGLGLRLIYFSYDVKMKEKGDIPEGYSVSREKKERFSLILESASTNQTSMYLCASNWRANEQFFGPGTRLTVL.